The table lists the clone carrying this TCR beta chain with a few counts. The CDR3 is 17 residues long. The V gene's germline CDR1 is SEHNR and CDR2 FQNEAQ (reference sequence). Trimming cost V 2 bases and J 5 bases; bases outside gene matches: 11. This entry comes from a study of blood T cell repertoires in COVID-19. Overall study context: Acute and convalescent COVID-19 samples came from the United States, Italy and Spain. In each case, the material was cDNA or gDNA derived from T cells, B-cell-depleted T cells, or PBMCs.

Authors' processing steps: Amplification of reference gene primers provided the estimated nucleated cell counts. The method was immunoSEQ multiplex PCR; TCRdb's version includes in-frame clones alone and lacks a portion of them. V and J calls and clone size come straight from that table; D and trimming were deduced from the DNA. The sample includes about 140,000 clones, roughly 84% of them seen just once. The TCR was taken from a woman aged 60-70 years with acute or convalescent COVID-19. The chain has TRBV7-9 and TRBJ1-4, with TRBD1 matching over 7 bases. Material: peripheral blood. The CDR3 spells CASSLLAAGTENEKLFF. For the CDR3, the DNA is TGTGCCAGCAGCTTATTGGCGGCCGGGACAGAGAATGAAAAACTGTTTTTT.